The sequence of this TCR beta chain was determined in a study of T cells of healthy individuals. This clonotype was recorded a few times. TCRdb reprocessed the 5' RACE reads with MiXCR, giving one entry per CDR3 protein. Here the sample spans around 100,000 distinct CDR3 sequences, roughly 18% being singletons. This sequence originates from a human donor in good health.

The CDR3 DNA is TGTGCCAGCAGTCCGAGCGCCCGGGTCTACACCTTC. Protein product: CASSPSARVYTF. The rearrangement links TRBV6-5 to TRBJ1-2; D remains ambiguous. V lost 5 bases and J lost 10, with 14 bases in between. The CDR3 runs to 12 residues. Germline CDR1 is MNHEY and CDR2 is SVGAGI.